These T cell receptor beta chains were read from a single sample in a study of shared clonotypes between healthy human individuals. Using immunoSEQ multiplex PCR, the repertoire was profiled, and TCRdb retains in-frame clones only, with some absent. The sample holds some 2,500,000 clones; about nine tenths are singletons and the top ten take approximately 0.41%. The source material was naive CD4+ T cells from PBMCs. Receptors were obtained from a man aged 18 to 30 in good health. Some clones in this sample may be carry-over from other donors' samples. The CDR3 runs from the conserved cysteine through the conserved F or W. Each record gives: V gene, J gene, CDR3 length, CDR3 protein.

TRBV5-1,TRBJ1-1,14,CASSVGTGSTEAFF
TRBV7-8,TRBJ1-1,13,CASSLAWNTEAFF
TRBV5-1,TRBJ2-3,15,CASSSRDRGTDTQYF
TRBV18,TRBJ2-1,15,CASSPAGTVRNEQFF
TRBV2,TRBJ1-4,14,CASSPPDRAEKLFF
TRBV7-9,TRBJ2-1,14,CASSPTSLRNEQFF
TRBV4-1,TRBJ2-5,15,CASSQIGTPQETQYF
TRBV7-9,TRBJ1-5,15,CASSPPGQGSGPQHF
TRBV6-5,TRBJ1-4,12,CASSFLNEKLFF
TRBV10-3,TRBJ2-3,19,CAISELTVTTSPPPDTQYF
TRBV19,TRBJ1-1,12,CATTGRGAEAFF
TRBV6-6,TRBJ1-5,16,CASSYDTGGSNQPQHF